This entry describes one T cell receptor (beta chain). The sample belongs to a study of control samples from healthy donors and cancer patients. This CDR3 spans 15 amino acids. V gave up 1 base and J gave up 7 bases, with 15 bases separating them. The germline gives CDR1 SGHRS, CDR2 YFSETQ. Repertoires were generated with immunoSEQ multiplex PCR, while TCRdb's copy carries only in-frame clones and drops some. The table has 98,000 or so clones, around 80% seen once. The chain combines TRBV5-1 with TRBJ2-1, with D perhaps matching TRBD1 (5 bases). Sequences were obtained from blood. This TCR was sampled from a man in his sixties in good health. The CDR3 is CASSLTQGVGNEQFF. CDR3 coding DNA: TGCGCCAGCAGCTTGACGCAGGGTGTCGGAAATGAGCAGTTCTTC.